This TCR beta chain was sequenced during a study of Graves' ophthalmopathy and Graves' hyperthyroidism. Turning to the study itself: Before any treatment, peripheral blood was taken at the initial diagnosis.

The ends lost 1 base at V and 8 bases at J; junction bases unmatched: 4. There are 16 residues in the CDR3. This clonotype was counted many times. As yet, its antigen is unknown. CAS ≥3, NOSPECS ≥4, moderate-to-severe activity and duration under 3 months marked donors with ophthalmopathy. From fresh peripheral blood, over 9 ml in volume, the PBMCs were obtained. TCR beta CDR3 amplification used RNA transcripts. HTBI primers served in a first-round RT-PCR, which a second-round multiplex PCR followed. Using its own MiXCR run on the multiplex PCR reads, TCRdb lists one record per CDR3 protein. This table has about 180,000 distinct CDR3 sequences, less than 45% appearing once. Regarding the study as a whole: Its predictions of ophthalmopathy progression gave the model 65% to 71% sensitivity and 72% to 75% specificity.

The source of this sequence is a woman in her forties with Graves' ophthalmopathy. Source material: peripheral blood. V usage is TRBV12-3 or TRBV12-4 and J usage is TRBJ2-1; 14 bases match TRBD2. The CDR3 DNA reads TGTGCCAGCAGTTTAGAGGGGACTAGCGGGAGCTATGAGCAGTTCTTC. It codes for CASSLEGTSGSYEQFF.